The 10 T cell receptor beta chains below all came from one sample that was sequenced in a study of cytomegalovirus exposure and HLA in healthy donors. Method: immunoSEQ multiplex PCR; TCRdb's copy keeps in-frame clones and lacks some. The top ten clones hold 1% to 1.5% of a sample with approximately 300,000 clones, about 85% of them seen once. The material sequenced was PBMCs. These receptors were collected from a woman in her thirties in good health and CMV-seropositive.

The CDR3 loop reads CAWKVSYGYTF. CDR3 nucleotides: TGTGCCTGGAAGGTATCTTATGGCTACACCTTC. The rearrangement uses TRBV30 and TRBJ1-2; D is uncertain. V dropped 4 bases and J dropped 5 bases, with 8 bases sitting between them. CDR3 length: 11 residues. The germline V gene has CDR1 GTSNPN and CDR2 SVGIG (reference sequence).

This rearrangement joins TRBV5-1 to TRBJ1-5, with D possibly being TRBD1 (5 bases). The germline V and J ends were trimmed by 0 bases and 7 bases, with 11 bases remaining between them. The V gene's germline CDR1 is SGHRS and CDR2 YFSETQ. The CDR3 length is 14 residues. CDR3 sequence: CASSLAARVQPQHF. The CDR3 DNA is TGCGCCAGCAGCTTGGCCGCCAGGGTACAGCCCCAGCATTTT.

This clone was recorded once. This chain connects TRBV18 to TRBJ2-6; 7 bases are a match to TRBD1. Unmatched junction bases numbered 8, after V lost 6 bases and J lost 0 bases. This CDR3 region has 17 residues. From germline, CDR1 is KGHSH and CDR2 LQKENI. The CDR3 here is CASSLGGTRSGANVLTF. CDR3 coding DNA: TGTGCCAGCTCCCTAGGGGGCACCCGCTCTGGGGCCAACGTCCTGACTTTC.

V and J are TRBV6-1 and TRBJ2-1; D is undetermined. The germline gives CDR1 MNHNS, CDR2 SASEGT. The CDR3 totals 12 residues. Trimming shortened V by 6 bases and J by 7 bases, and 10 bases separated the two germline ends. The CDR3 is CASRTTVNEQFF. In nucleotides, the CDR3 is TGTGCCAGCAGAACAACGGTGAATGAGCAGTTCTTC.

The chain combines TRBV30 with TRBJ1-2; D is possibly TRBD1 (5 bases). Trimming shortened V by 2 bases and J by 4 bases, and 14 bases separated the two germline ends. This CDR3 is built from 14 residues. From germline, CDR1 is GTSNPN and CDR2 SVGIG (reference sequence). This chain's CDR3 is CAWSLTGRFYGYTF. CDR3 sequence (DNA): TGTGCCTGGAGTCTTACGGGACGTTTCTATGGCTACACCTTC.

The V call is TRBV6-1, the J call TRBJ2-7, with TRBD2 as a possible D gene (6 bases). The CDR3 covers 15 residues. CDR1 and CDR2 from the germline V gene are MNHNS and SASEGT. Trimming cost V 0 bases and J 0 bases, with 9 bases left between them. CDR3 in amino acids: CASSEARLVSYEQYF. The CDR3 DNA reads TGTGCCAGCAGTGAAGCGCGACTAGTCTCCTACGAGCAGTACTTC.

V and J are TRBV27 and TRBJ2-2; D is unresolved. The V end lost 5 bases, the J end lost 2 bases, and 3 bases lay between the germline ends. This CDR3 comprises 12 residues. The germline gives CDR1 MNHEY, CDR2 SMNVEV (reference sequence). The CDR3 spells CASSPNTGELFF. CDR3 in DNA: TGTGCCAGCAGTCCAAACACCGGGGAGCTGTTTTTT.

The chain recombines TRBV13 with TRBJ2-7, with TRBD2 matching over 8 bases. In germline, CDR1 is PRHDT, CDR2 FYEKMQ (reference sequence). The CDR3 runs 17 residues. After removal of 5 bases from V and 5 bases from J, the junction contained 17 bases not matched to a gene. The CDR3, as DNA: TGTGCCAGCAGCCAGAGCCGGGGTGGGACTAGGCAAGACGAGCAGTACTTC. Amino acids: CASSQSRGGTRQDEQYF.

The chain carries TRBV7-9 and TRBJ1-2; D unclear. The CDR3 runs 14 residues. Trimming took 1 base from V and 1 from J, leaving 7 bases between them. Germline values: CDR1 SEHNR, CDR2 FQNEAQ (reference sequence). DNA for the CDR3: TGTGCCAGCAGCTTAGACCTCCTTAACTATGGCTACACCTTC. Its translation is CASSLDLLNYGYTF.

The chain recombines TRBV7-9 with TRBJ2-7; D perhaps matches TRBD2 (5 bases). The germline gives CDR1 SEHNR, CDR2 FQNEAQ (reference sequence). CDR3 size: 14 residues. Trimming took 2 bases from V and 4 from J, leaving 12 bases between them. The CDR3 DNA reads as TGTGCCAGCAGCTTATCCCATGCGGGTTACGAGCAGTACTTC. The encoded protein is CASSLSHAGYEQYF. Variable domain in full (rest from reference TRBV7-9 and TRBJ2-7): DTGVSQNPRHKITKRGQNVTFRCDPISEHNRLYWYRQTLGQGPEFLTYFQNEAQLEKSRLLSDRFSAERPKGSFSTLEIQRTEQGDSAMYLCASSLSHAGYEQYFGPGTRLTVT.